Shown below are 4 T cell receptor beta chains from a single sample sequenced in a study of T cell repertoires in cytomegalovirus infection. For these TCRs, the target antigens are not known. TCRdb itself ran the reads through MiXCR, one entry per CDR3 protein. The sample contains a few hundred thousand distinct CDR3 sequences, under 45% of which appear only once. The specimen comprised cultured PBMCs, sampled from culture after CMV antigen stimulation. Every receptor here comes from a human donor in good health (CMV status not recorded). Some clones in this sample may be carry-over from other donors' samples.

Details on this clonotype: A junction end diverges from the germline sequence, so it may reflect a read error. V and J are TRBV6-2 or TRBV6-3 and TRBJ2-1; 9 nucleotides match TRBD1. Germline V gene sequence: CDR1 MNHEY, CDR2 SVGEGT. CDR3 length: 13 amino acids. As DNA, the CDR3 is TGTGCTAGCAGAGCTACAGGGGGCGATGAGCAGTTCTTC. It is translated as CASRATGGDEQFF.

The J gene is TRBJ1-5, the V gene TRBV20-1, with D perhaps matching TRBD1 (5 bases). Germline V gene sequence: CDR1 DFQATT, CDR2 SNEGSKA (reference sequence). Trimming took off 2 bases at V and 6 bases at J, with 14 bases between the two ends. This CDR3 spans 14 amino acids. For the CDR3, the DNA is TGCAGTGCTAGAACCCCAGGAAGGGGTCAGCCCCAGCATTTT. Encoded protein: CSARTPGRGQPQHF.

This rearrangement joins TRBV7-2 to TRBJ1-6; D might be TRBD1 (5 bases). V lost 6 bases, J lost 7 bases, and 10 bases lay in between. CDR1 SGHTA and CDR2 FQGNSA come from the germline V gene. This CDR3 has 13 amino acids. CDR3 sequence: CASRPDRNSPLHF. DNA for the CDR3: TGTGCCAGCAGACCCGACAGAAATTCACCCCTCCACTTT.

The rearrangement joins TRBV7-2 to TRBJ2-1; TRBD2 matches at 7 bases. This CDR3 is 13 amino acids long. With V trimmed by 8 bases and J by 10 bases, 11 bases remained unmatched. Germline lookup yields CDR1 SGHTA and CDR2 FQGNSA. The CDR3 DNA reads TGTGCCAGCCGGAGGGCGTGGGGGGGGGAGCAGTTCTTC. The encoded protein is CASRRAWGGEQFF.